The present TCR beta chain was sequenced within a study of T cells expressing NK-cell markers (TCRdb year 2020). About the full investigation: In sorted CD3+CD56+NKG2C+, CD3+CD56+NKG2C- and CD3+CD56-NKG2C+ T-cell subsets from several donors, TCR beta-chain repertoires were profiled. Seven of the eight sequenced donors were HCMV-seropositive and one was HCMV-seronegative. The eight sequenced donors were randomly selected healthy volunteers, three men and five women. The libraries were sequenced on Illumina HiSeq 2000/2500, MiSeq or NextSeq, producing 2 x 150 bp reads. Results the study describes overall, beyond this receptor: In over five donors, the dominant CD3+CD56+NKG2C+ clonotypes were among the top 10 CD8+ clonotypes and accounted for 1.0-7.0% of CD8+ T cells. Those dominant clonotypes were again the most abundant among CD3+CD56-NKG2C+ cells in a handful of donors, at about 25-65%. It remained unclear whether the expanded NKG2C-expressing T cell clones were specific for HCMV antigens.

Comments on this clonotype: Its recognized antigen is unknown.

HCMV serostatus was determined by detecting HCMV-specific IgG in serum with a commercial ELISA kit. Ficoll density gradient centrifugation was used to isolate peripheral blood mononuclear cells from blood. Reading the germline V gene gives CDR1 SGHDN and CDR2 FVKESK. Spanning cysteine to phenylalanine, the CDR3 consists of 14 amino acids. The DNA is unrecorded. Sequencing took place on an Illumina HiSeq 2000. The TCR beta cDNA libraries were made using 5'RACE template switching, a step that added both a universal primer site and unique molecular identifiers. Priming for cDNA synthesis came from the TCR beta constant segment, and two successive PCR amplification steps followed. Processing in the source paper ran as follows. MIGEC handled demultiplexing of the reads and grouping by UMI, while MiTCR was used to assemble and quantify clonotypes. Only TCR cDNA sequences supported by at least two reads were kept to exclude erroneous sequences. The tcR package was used for downstream repertoire analysis, with clonotypes matched between fractions based on CDR3 nucleotide sequence plus V segment. VDJmatch was used to annotate antigen specificity against VDJdb, with one amino acid substitution allowed in CDR3. Based on TCRdb reprocessing of the reads, there is one entry per CDR3 protein sequence, and DNA is missing. It is TCRdb's table, rather than the study itself, that gives the V and J calls and clone size. Per the sample table, the count is about 550,000 distinct CDR3 sequences. The top ten constitute 3.5% to 4.5% of the sample.

The sequence links TRBV14 to TRBJ1-4. The receptor was isolated from a man between 18 and 29 years old in good health. Donor details come from another sample of the same person, matched by shared clones. Source material: blood T cells: a sorted CD56 or NKG2C T cell subset, CD4+ or CD8+ T cells, or bulk PBMC T cells (not recorded which). The CDR3 protein is CASSPRRFNEKLFF.